This T cell receptor (beta chain) derives from a study of T cells in Graves' hyperthyroidism and ophthalmopathy. Study-wide background: Upon initial diagnosis and before any treatment, peripheral blood was collected. General study results and limits: Most expanded thyroid clonotypes above 0.001 recurred in blood. Ophthalmopathy was model-predicted a median about 6 months pre-onset.

Trimming pared 4 bases from V and 0 bases from J, leaving 17 bases between. CDR1 LGHDT and CDR2 YNNKEL come from the germline V gene (reference sequence). This CDR3 comprises 17 residues. Worth noting for this clonotype: Its antigen is not known.

Amplification of TCR beta CDR3 regions was performed using RNA transcripts as template. First-round RT-PCR targeting the TCR CDR3 was performed with the HTBI primer set. Via MiXCR, TCRdb re-called the multiplex PCR reads, giving one row per CDR3 protein. The table lists hundreds of thousands of distinct CDR3 sequences, approximately 15% of them singletons. Researchers barred patients who had uncontrolled infection, other autoimmune disease, pregnancy or lactation. The chain is built from TRBV3-1 and TRBJ2-3; D tentatively fits TRBD1 or TRBD2 (5 bases each). The receptor was derived from a woman between 18 and 29 years old with Graves' hyperthyroidism. Sequencing used blood. The CDR3 bases are TGTGCCAGCAGCCCGTTCGGGACGAGAACTAGCACAGATACGCAGTATTTT. Its protein product is CASSPFGTRTSTDTQYF.